These 8 T cell receptor beta chains share one sample of origin, sequenced in a study of blood T cell repertoires in COVID-19. Method: immunoSEQ multiplex PCR; TCRdb's copy keeps in-frame clones and lacks some. This repertoire shows around 190,000 clones, about 91% found once; its top ten account for approximately 10%. The sequenced sample was PBMCs or T cells enriched from blood (not recorded which). Source of these receptors: a man aged 18 to 35 with acute COVID-19.

The chain couples TRBV4-3 to TRBJ2-2; unclear D gene. Trimming took 0 bases from V and 4 from J, leaving 9 bases between them. The CDR3 runs to 15 residues. Germline V gives CDR1 LGHNA, CDR2 YSLEER. The CDR3: CASSQETVITGELFF. The CDR3 DNA follows: TGCGCCAGCAGCCAAGAAACAGTGATCACCGGGGAGCTGTTTTTT.

This sequence joins TRBV5-4 and TRBJ2-7; perhaps TRBD1 as D (6 bases). V lost 0 bases and J 3 bases, leaving 10 bases between the germline ends. The CDR3 is made up of 14 amino acids. CDR1 and CDR2 (germline): SGHNT, YYREEE (reference sequence). The CDR3: CASSLGQDDYEQYF. Written as DNA, the CDR3 is TGTGCCAGCAGCTTGGGACAGGATGACTACGAGCAGTACTTC.

This chain connects TRBV19 to TRBJ2-7; D is possibly TRBD1 (6 bases). CDR1 and CDR2 from the germline V gene are LNHDA and SQIVND (reference sequence). This CDR3 has 14 amino acids. Trimming stripped 5 bases from V and 4 bases from J, with 15 bases between. In DNA, the CDR3 is TGTGCCAGTAGTTTCGCTACAGGGCTTTACGAGCAGTACTTC. As protein: CASSFATGLYEQYF.

V gene TRBV5-6 combines with J gene TRBJ1-6; a possible D gene is TRBD1 (6 bases). V was pared by 3 bases and J by 4 bases, with 17 bases between. The CDR3 sequence is 17 residues long. The germline V gene encodes CDR1 SGHDT and CDR2 YYEEEE. The CDR3 bases are TGTGCCAGCAGCTCCAAGTCCGGGACAATTTATAATTCACCCCTCCACTTT. This codes for CASSSKSGTIYNSPLHF.

V gene TRBV2 combines with J gene TRBJ2-1; TRBD2 matches 9 bases. The junction had 10 bases not matched to a gene; V was cut back by 7 bases and J by 0 bases. This CDR3 comprises 17 residues. Germline CDR1 SNHLY, CDR2 FYNNEI. The CDR3 reads CASTERGRVLSYNEQFF. The CDR3 region has the DNA TGTGCCAGCACCGAACGCGGGAGGGTTCTCTCCTACAATGAGCAGTTCTTC.

The rearrangement uses TRBV12-5 and TRBJ2-7; a weak D match, TRBD1 (6 bases). This CDR3 contains 14 residues. Germline loops: CDR1 LGHNT, CDR2 FRNRAP. Trimming pared 6 bases from V and 2 bases from J, leaving 14 bases between. CDR3 nucleotides: TGTGCTAGTGGGCCCGGCGACAGGACCTACGAGCAGTACTTC. Its translation: CASGPGDRTYEQYF.

This clone has only a few counts. The gene calls are TRBV9 and TRBJ2-3; TRBD1 matches 7 bases. The CDR3 sequence is 15 residues long. Unmatched junction bases numbered 3, after V lost 0 bases and J lost 2 bases. The V gene's germline CDR1 is SGDLS and CDR2 YYNGEE. The CDR3 region has the DNA TGTGCCAGCAGCGTAGGGCAGGGGGACACAGATACGCAGTATTTT. Translated: CASSVGQGDTDTQYF.

The chain couples TRBV5-1 to TRBJ1-1, with D possibly TRBD1 on 6 matching bases. Germline V lookup: CDR1 SGHRS, CDR2 YFSETQ. V was shortened by 3 bases and J by 4 bases, with 16 bases between the two germline ends. This CDR3 has 15 amino acids. The CDR3 nucleotides are TGCGCCAGCAGCTCCCAAAAACAGGGATCCACTGAAGCTTTCTTT. As protein: CASSSQKQGSTEAFF.